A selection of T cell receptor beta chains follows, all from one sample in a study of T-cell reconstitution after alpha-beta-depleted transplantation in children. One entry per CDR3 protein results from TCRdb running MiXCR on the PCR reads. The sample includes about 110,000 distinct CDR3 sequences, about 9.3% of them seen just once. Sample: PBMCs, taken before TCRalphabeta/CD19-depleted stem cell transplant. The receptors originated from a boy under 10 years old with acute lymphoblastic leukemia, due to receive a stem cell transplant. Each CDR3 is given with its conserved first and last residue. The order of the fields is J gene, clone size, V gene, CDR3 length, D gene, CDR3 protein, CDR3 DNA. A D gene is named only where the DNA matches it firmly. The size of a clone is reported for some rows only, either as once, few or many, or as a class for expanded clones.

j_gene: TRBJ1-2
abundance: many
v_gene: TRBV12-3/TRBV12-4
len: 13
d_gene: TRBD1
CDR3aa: CASSLSRGVGYTF
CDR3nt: TGTGCCAGCAGTTTATCCAGGGGGGTCGGCTACACCTTC

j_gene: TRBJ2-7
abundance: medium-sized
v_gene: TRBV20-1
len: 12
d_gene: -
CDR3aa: CSASPGSYEQYF
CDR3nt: TGCAGTGCTAGTCCGGGGTCCTACGAGCAGTACTTC

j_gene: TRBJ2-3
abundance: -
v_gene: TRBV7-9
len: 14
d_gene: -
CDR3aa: CASSFDYAADTQYF
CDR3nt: TGTGCCAGCAGCTTCGACTATGCGGCAGATACGCAGTATTTT

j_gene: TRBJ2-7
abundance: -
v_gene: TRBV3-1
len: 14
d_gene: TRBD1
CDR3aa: CASSRGQGPYEQYF
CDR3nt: TGTGCCAGCAGCCGCGGACAGGGGCCCTACGAGCAGTACTTC

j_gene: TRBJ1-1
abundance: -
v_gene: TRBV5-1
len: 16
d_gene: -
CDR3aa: CASSLSTGRLTTEAFF
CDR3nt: TGCGCCAGCAGCTTGTCCACGGGCAGGCTCACCACTGAAGCTTTCTTT

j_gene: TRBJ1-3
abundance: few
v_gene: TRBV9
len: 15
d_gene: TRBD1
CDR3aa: CASSVGGTGENTIYF
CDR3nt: TGTGCCAGCAGCGTAGGAGGGACAGGGGAAAACACCATATATTTT

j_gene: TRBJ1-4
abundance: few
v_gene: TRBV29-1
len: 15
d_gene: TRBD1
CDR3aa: CSVEEQGAPNEKLFF
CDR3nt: TGCAGCGTTGAAGAACAGGGGGCCCCTAATGAAAAACTGTTTTTT

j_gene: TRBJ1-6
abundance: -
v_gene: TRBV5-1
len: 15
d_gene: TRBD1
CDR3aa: CASSLDGTESKTLHF
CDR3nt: TGCGCCAGCAGCTTGGACGGGACAGAGTCTAAGACCCTCCACTTT

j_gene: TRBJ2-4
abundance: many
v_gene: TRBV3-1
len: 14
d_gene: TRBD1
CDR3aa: CASSQDQGQQNLHF
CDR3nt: TGTGCCAGCAGCCAAGATCAGGGACAGCAAAATCTGCACTTC

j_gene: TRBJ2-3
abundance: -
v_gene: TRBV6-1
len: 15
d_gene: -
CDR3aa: CASSESLIRGDTQYF
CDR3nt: TGTGCCAGCAGTGAATCACTTATCCGAGGAGATACGCAGTATTTT

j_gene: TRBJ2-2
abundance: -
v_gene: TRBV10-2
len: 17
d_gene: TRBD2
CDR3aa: CASRPLREGRNTGELFF
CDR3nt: TGCGCCAGCCGTCCCCTTCGGGAGGGCCGGAACACCGGGGAGCTGTTTTTT

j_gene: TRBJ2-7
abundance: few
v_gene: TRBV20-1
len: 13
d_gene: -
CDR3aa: CSARGGTSYEQYF
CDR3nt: TGCAGTGCTAGAGGAGGTACCTCCTACGAGCAGTACTTC

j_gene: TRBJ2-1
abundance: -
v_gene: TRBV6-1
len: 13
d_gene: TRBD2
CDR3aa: CASSRGSPGRSFF
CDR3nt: TGTGCCAGCAGCCGCGGGAGCCCAGGGCGATCGTTCTTC

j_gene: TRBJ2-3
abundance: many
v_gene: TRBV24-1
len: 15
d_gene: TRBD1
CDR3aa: CATSSGTGGSNTQYF
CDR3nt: TGTGCCACCTCTTCCGGGACAGGGGGTTCGAATACGCAGTATTTT

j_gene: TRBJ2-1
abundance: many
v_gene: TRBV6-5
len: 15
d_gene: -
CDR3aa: CASSLGRTSYNEQFF
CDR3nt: TGTGCCAGCAGTTTAGGGAGGACATCCTACAATGAGCAGTTCTTC

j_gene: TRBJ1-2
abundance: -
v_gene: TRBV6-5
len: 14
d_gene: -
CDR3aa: CASSYFQGSYGYTF
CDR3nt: TGTGCCAGCAGTTACTTCCAGGGAAGCTATGGCTACACCTTC

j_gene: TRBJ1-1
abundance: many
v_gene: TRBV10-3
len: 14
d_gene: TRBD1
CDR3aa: CAISRDSKNTEAFF
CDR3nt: TGTGCCATCAGTAGGGACAGTAAGAACACTGAAGCTTTCTTT

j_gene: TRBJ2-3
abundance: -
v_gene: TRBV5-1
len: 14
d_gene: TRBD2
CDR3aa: CASSLVIAGDTQYF
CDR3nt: TGCGCCAGCAGCTTGGTGATAGCGGGGGATACGCAGTATTTT

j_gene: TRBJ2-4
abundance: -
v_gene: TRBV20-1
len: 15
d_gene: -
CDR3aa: CSATGHPLAKNIQYF
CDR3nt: TGCAGTGCAACAGGCCACCCCCTAGCCAAAAACATTCAGTACTTC

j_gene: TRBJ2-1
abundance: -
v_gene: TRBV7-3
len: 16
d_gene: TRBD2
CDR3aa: CASSLIGLAGVNEQFF
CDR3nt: TGTGCCAGCAGCTTAATTGGTCTAGCGGGAGTGAATGAGCAGTTCTTC

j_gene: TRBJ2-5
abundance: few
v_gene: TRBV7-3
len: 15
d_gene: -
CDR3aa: CASSLGTNIGETQYF
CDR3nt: TGTGCCAGCAGCTTAGGGACAAATATAGGAGAGACCCAGTACTTC

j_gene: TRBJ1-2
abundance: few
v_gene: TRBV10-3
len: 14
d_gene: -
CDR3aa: CAISERQGYHGYTF
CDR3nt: TGTGCCATCAGTGAAAGGCAGGGGTATCATGGCTACACCTTC

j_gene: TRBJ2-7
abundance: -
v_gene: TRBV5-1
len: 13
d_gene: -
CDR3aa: CASCPSLGGEQYF
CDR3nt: TGCGCCAGCTGCCCCAGCCTCGGGGGCGAGCAGTACTTC

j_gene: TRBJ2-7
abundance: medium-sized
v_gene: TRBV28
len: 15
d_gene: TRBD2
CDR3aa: CASSLVTSGSYEQYF
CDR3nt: TGTGCCAGCAGTTTAGTGACTAGCGGATCCTACGAGCAGTACTTC

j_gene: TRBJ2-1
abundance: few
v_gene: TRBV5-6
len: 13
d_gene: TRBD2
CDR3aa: CASSPLTSGEQFF
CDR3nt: TGTGCCAGCAGCCCCCTGACTAGCGGGGAGCAGTTCTTC

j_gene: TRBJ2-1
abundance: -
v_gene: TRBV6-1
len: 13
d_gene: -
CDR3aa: CATCLTPGNEQFF
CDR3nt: TGTGCTACCTGCCTGACCCCGGGCAATGAGCAGTTCTTC

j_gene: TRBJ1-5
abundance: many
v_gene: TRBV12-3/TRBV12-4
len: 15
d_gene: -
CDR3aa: CASRGQGVNNQPQHF
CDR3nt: TGTGCCAGCAGAGGTCAGGGTGTGAACAATCAGCCCCAGCATTTT